This passage covers 6 T cell receptor beta chains from one sample sequenced in a study of Tregs in tolerant kidney transplant recipients (dated by TCRdb to between 2018 and 2021). Library prep was done by the immunoSEQ multiplex PCR assay. TCRdb provides this immuneACCESS table in a form limited to in-frame rearrangements. Some clones are lacking; in checked studies, under half of them reflect an unresolved V gene, and why the rest are absent is not known. The sample profile shows 85,000 to 95,000 clones; roughly nine tenths of them were found once. Roughly 4.3% of the sample is held by the ten biggest clonotypes. Sequences were obtained from CD8+ T cells from blood. All receptors derive from a human donor in good health.

CDR3 DNA sequence: TGCGCCGTCGGGATAGCGAACACCGGGGAGCTGTTTTTT. Protein: CAVGIANTGELFF. This chain connects TRBV10-2 to TRBJ2-2; tentative D call: TRBD2 (5 bases). Per the germline V gene, CDR1 is WSHSY and CDR2 is SAAADI. This CDR3 is built from 13 residues. V was shortened by 11 bases and J by 0 bases, with 10 bases between the two germline ends.

This chain uses TRBV13 with TRBJ2-7, with TRBD2 matching 7 bases. Trimming removed 0 bases from V and 5 bases from J; junction bases left unmatched: 13. CDR3 length: 17 residues. Germline-derived CDR1 and CDR2 are PRHDT and FYEKMQ (reference sequence). The CDR3, as DNA: TGTGCCAGCAGCTTAGGGGTGGCGGGAGTATTAATGAACGAGCAGTACTTC. Protein: CASSLGVAGVLMNEQYF.

This clone was seen only once. The CDR3 here is CASSPGTSGSYNEQFF. The CDR3 DNA follows: TGTGCCAGCAGTCCGGGGACTAGCGGGAGTTACAATGAGCAGTTCTTC. V is TRBV27 and J is TRBJ2-1, with 14 nucleotides matching TRBD2. Germline lookup yields CDR1 MNHEY and CDR2 SMNVEV (reference sequence). J was trimmed by 4 bases and V by 5 bases; bases with no gene match: 4. The CDR3 contains 16 residues.

In the case of this clone: Other DNA sequences in the sample encode the same CDR3. The chain is built from TRBV5-8 and TRBJ1-2; no reliable D call. V lost 2 bases, J lost 4 bases, and 15 bases lay in between. The CDR3 covers 15 residues. Looked up from germline, CDR1 is SGHTS and CDR2 is YDEGEE. DNA of the CDR3: TGTGCCAGCAGCTTTCCCCAGAGGCCCAGCTATGGCTACACCTTC. It yields the protein CASSFPQRPSYGYTF.

The chain links TRBV2 to TRBJ1-1, with a weak D call TRBD1 (5 bases). Trimming cost V 11 bases and J 6 bases, with 19 bases left between them. Germline-derived CDR1 and CDR2 are SNHLY and FYNNEI. This CDR3 is 13 amino acids long. Written as DNA, the CDR3 is TGTGCCCCCCAGGACCCTAGAGGGGCTGAAGCTTTCTTT. Translated: CAPQDPRGAEAFF. The full variable domain, rest sourced from reference TRBV2 and TRBJ1-1, is EPEVTQTPSHQVTQMGQEVILRCVPISNHLYFYWYRQILGQKVEFLVSFYNNEISEKSEIFDDQFSVERPDGSNFTLKIRSTKLEDSAMYFCAPQDPRGAEAFFGQGTRLTVV.

V and J are TRBV5-1 and TRBJ2-5; the D gene is possibly TRBD1 (5 bases). Germline V gene sequence: CDR1 SGHRS, CDR2 YFSETQ. V was cut by 0 bases and J by 3 bases, with 9 bases left in between. The CDR3 runs to 14 residues. DNA for the CDR3: TGCGCCAGCAGCTTGGGGCAGGGCGAAGAGACCCAGTACTTC. Translating it yields CASSLGQGEETQYF.